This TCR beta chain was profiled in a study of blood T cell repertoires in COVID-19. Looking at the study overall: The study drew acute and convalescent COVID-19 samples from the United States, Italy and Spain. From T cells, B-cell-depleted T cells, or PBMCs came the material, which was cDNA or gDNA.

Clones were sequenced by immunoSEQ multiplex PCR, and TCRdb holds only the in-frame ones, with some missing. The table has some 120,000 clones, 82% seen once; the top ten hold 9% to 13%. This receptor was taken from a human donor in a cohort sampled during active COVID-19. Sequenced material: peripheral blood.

CDR3 nucleotides: TGCGCCAGCAGCCAAGATGCTGGGACAATGAACACTGAAGCTTTCTTT. Its translation is CASSQDAGTMNTEAFF. This chain uses TRBV4-3 with TRBJ1-1; D might be TRBD1 (6 bases). There are 16 residues in the CDR3. The V gene lost 0 bases and the J gene lost 0 bases, with 11 bases spanning the gap. Germline values: CDR1 LGHNA, CDR2 YSLEER.